The sequence of this TCR beta chain was determined in a study of T-cell memory formation after mild COVID-19. Across the study: TCR clustering was largely donor specific. Broader study findings: While clones contracting from day 15 to 85 were balanced between CD4 and CD8, later expanders leaned CD4+. The main location of contracting CD4+ clones was CM and EM, and that of contracting CD8+ clones was EMRA.

From germline, CDR1 is SGHRS and CDR2 YFSETQ. The junction had 8 bases not matched to a gene; V was cut back by 3 bases and J by 4 bases. The CDR3 loop spans 16 amino acids. Researchers used 5'RACE with constant-segment primers to make TCR alpha and TCR beta cDNA libraries that carry sample barcodes and UMIs. TCRdb analysed the 5' RACE reads with MiXCR anew, one entry per CDR3 protein. This table has fewer than 600,000 distinct CDR3 sequences, about 20% appearing once. In regard to this clonotype: Its antigen is still unknown.

What was sequenced was PBMCs or a T cell subset sorted from them (not recorded which). The clonotype was recovered from an adult woman who had mild COVID-19 (a few samples of this study predate the infection). Cell type and time point are not known. The rearrangement uses TRBV5-1 and TRBJ2-1; 9 nucleotides line up with TRBD2. CDR3 DNA sequence: TGCGCCAGCAGCTCTGGCGGGGGGGGCCTATACAATGAGCAGTTCTTC. It is translated as CASSSGGGGLYNEQFF.